These T cell receptor beta chains were read from a single sample in a study of blood T cell repertoires in COVID-19. The repertoire was sequenced with immunoSEQ multiplex PCR; TCRdb's copy has only in-frame clones and lacks some. This table has 200,000 to 250,000 clones, about 90% appearing once. The sample was peripheral blood. These receptor sequences come from a man between 25 and 39 years old with acute or convalescent COVID-19. Both conserved end residues are part of each CDR3.

TRBJ2-7 TRBV4-1 CASSQDRIGALEQYF
TRBJ2-1 TRBV7-9 CASSLMREGSSYNEQFF
TRBJ1-2 TRBV19 CASRSEGGLSSGYTF
TRBJ2-1 TRBV2 CASRQTGGWAEQFF
TRBJ2-1 TRBV6-2/TRBV6-3 CASSLSPGLAGNPNEQFF
TRBJ2-1 TRBV5-1 CASSYAGAGDEQFF
TRBJ1-5 TRBV4-2 CASSQDSYPSNQPQHF
TRBJ2-2 TRBV9 CASSAYTGLTGELFF
TRBJ1-4 TRBV4-2 CASSRIAGGNEKLFF
TRBJ1-1 TRBV28 CASSTYRDRMTAFF
TRBJ1-4 TRBV27 CASSSAGTNEKLFF
TRBJ2-3 TRBV19 CASSIGEGTSTDTQYF
TRBJ1-4 TRBV28 CASRAARFYEKLFF
TRBJ1-6 TRBV12-5 CASGLNTLSPLHF
TRBJ1-2 TRBV6-5 CASSYTSRTGDGYTF
TRBJ2-7 TRBV7-2 CASSSGRGYGYEQYF
TRBJ2-3 TRBV7-9 CATDWADTQYF
TRBJ2-1 TRBV7-8 CASSATLADSYNEQFF
TRBJ1-5 TRBV28 CASSWYGRGNSNQPQHF
TRBJ2-6 TRBV5-4 CASSPPPGGLGANVLTF
TRBJ1-2 TRBV9 CASSRGDYGYTF
TRBJ1-1 TRBV4-2 CASSQAGGKGTEAFF
TRBJ1-1 TRBV9 CASSPWTGGITEAFF
TRBJ2-4 TRBV11-2 CASSTQGIVSIQYF
TRBJ2-1 TRBV6-2/TRBV6-3 CASSYSISGSRTYNEQFF
TRBJ2-1 TRBV28 CASSSARMAAREEQFF
TRBJ2-7 TRBV14 CASSQAGVRYEQYF
TRBJ1-5 TRBV30 CAWSVGPVNQPQHF
TRBJ2-3 TRBV28 CASRSGRTANTDTQYF
TRBJ1-6 TRBV27 CASSNSGLPLGNSPLHF
TRBJ2-3 TRBV25-1 CASQTSTDTQYF
TRBJ2-4 TRBV19 CASSMRGAPGIQYF
TRBJ1-5 TRBV19 CASSIARGSGNQPQHF
TRBJ1-2 TRBV30 CAWSGGDFQGYTF
TRBJ2-7 TRBV7-9 CASSTGSEIYEQYF
TRBJ2-1 TRBV5-6 CASSLPGTASNEQFF
TRBJ2-7 TRBV6-6 CASSYNLAGIYEQYF
TRBJ2-1 TRBV24-1 CATSDPRTDRSVRYEQFF
TRBJ1-6 TRBV27 CASSPRRDSSLSSYNSPLHF
TRBJ2-7 TRBV5-1 CASSLERQGSNEQYF
TRBJ2-7 TRBV7-2 CASSSARSEQYF
TRBJ1-3 TRBV5-6 CASSFGGLSSGNTIYF
TRBJ1-6 TRBV28 CASSLQGALGSYNSPLHF
TRBJ1-6 TRBV5-1 CASSLGQGNNSPLHF
TRBJ1-2 TRBV6-1 CASSESVAGANYGYTF
TRBJ2-5 TRBV3-1/TRBV3-2 CASNRGTIGETQYF
TRBJ1-3 TRBV27 CASSLSVTQGSGNTIYF
TRBJ2-3 TRBV6-5 CASSFSYGGTDTQYF
TRBJ2-3 TRBV3-1/TRBV3-2 CASSQRLVGSTDTQYF
TRBJ1-2 TRBV28 CASSPPAGARDYGYTF
TRBJ1-1 TRBV27 CATRAGGAMGTEAFF
TRBJ2-2 TRBV6-5 CASSRTGTGELFF
TRBJ1-3 TRBV30 CAWIRGYPGNTIYF
TRBJ2-3 TRBV4-2 CASRPLAGGPDTQYF
TRBJ2-3 TRBV3-1/TRBV3-2 CASSQQADTQYF
TRBJ2-1 TRBV28 CASSKQTSEQFF
TRBJ2-2 TRBV12-5 CASGLPERDTDTGELFF
TRBJ1-1 TRBV4-1 CASSQNSVTEAFF
TRBJ2-5 TRBV5-8 CASSLVVSGGFQETQYF